A selection of T cell receptor beta chains follows, all from one sample in a study of cytomegalovirus exposure and HLA in healthy donors. Profiling relied on immunoSEQ multiplex PCR, and the TCRdb table lists in-frame clones only, not all of them. The data hold 130,000 to 150,000 clones, with approximately 86% observed a single time. Material: PBMCs. These receptor sequences come from a young woman in good health and CMV-seropositive. Each CDR3 is given with its conserved first and last residue. A D gene is named only where the DNA matches it firmly. The size of a clone is reported for some rows only, either as once, few or many, or as a class for expanded clones.

abundance,v_gene,j_gene,d_gene,CDR3aa,CDR3nt
-,TRBV6-1,TRBJ2-1,-,CASSEARGAGAYLNEQFF,TGTGCCAGCAGTGAAGCCCGAGGCGCGGGGGCTTACTTAAATGAGCAGTTCTTC
once,TRBV7-8,TRBJ2-7,-,CASSAHRGLSYEQYF,TGTGCCAGCAGCGCCCACAGGGGACTTTCCTACGAGCAGTACTTC
-,TRBV6-6,TRBJ1-5,-,CASSYSGGYNQPQHF,TGTGCCAGCAGTTACTCGGGAGGGTACAATCAGCCCCAGCATTTT
-,TRBV5-1,TRBJ1-1,TRBD1,CASSSRPVGTGVNTEAFF,TGCGCCAGCAGCTCGCGGCCGGTAGGGACAGGGGTGAACACTGAAGCTTTCTTT
-,TRBV2,TRBJ2-3,TRBD2,CASSAQLAGAVGYF,TGTGCCAGCAGTGCCCAACTAGCGGGAGCTGTAGGGTATTTT
once,TRBV6-5,TRBJ2-7,-,CASSYSRSPSYEQYF,TGTGCCAGCAGTTACTCGAGGTCCCCTTCCTACGAGCAGTACTTC
-,TRBV7-8,TRBJ1-5,-,CASSPYSRPQHF,TGTGCCAGCAGCCCCTACTCGCGGCCCCAGCATTTT
-,TRBV7-9,TRBJ2-1,-,CASSLGQGHKDNEQFF,TGTGCCAGCAGCTTAGGGCAGGGCCATAAGGACAATGAGCAGTTCTTC
-,TRBV7-2,TRBJ2-7,TRBD2,CASSLQLAASYEQYF,TGTGCCAGCAGCCTACAACTAGCGGCAAGCTACGAGCAGTACTTC
-,TRBV2,TRBJ2-6,-,CASLRVRGDYSGANVLTF,TGTGCCAGCCTTAGAGTCAGGGGGGATTACTCTGGGGCCAACGTCCTGACTTTC
-,TRBV27,TRBJ2-5,TRBD1,CASSPLSRDRAWYQETQYF,TGTGCCAGCAGTCCATTATCCCGGGACAGGGCCTGGTACCAAGAGACCCAGTACTTC
-,TRBV5-8,TRBJ1-1,-,CASSLSVLGAGWDTEAFF,TGTGCCAGCAGCTTGAGTGTCTTGGGGGCGGGTTGGGACACTGAAGCTTTCTTT
few,TRBV4-1,TRBJ1-6,-,CASSQGANNSPLHF,TGCGCCAGCAGCCAGGGGGCGAACAATTCACCCCTCCACTTT